The text below deals with one T cell receptor beta chain. Its antigen is unidentified. Method: immunoSEQ multiplex PCR; TCRdb's copy keeps in-frame clones and lacks some. The data contain around 150,000 clones, approximately 94% of them singletons. Germline V gene sequence: CDR1 SGHRS, CDR2 YFSETQ. V lost 0 bases to trimming and J lost 2 bases; unmatched junction nucleotides: 1. CDR3 length: 15 residues. The sample originates from a study of T cell responses to AZD1222 COVID-19 vaccine. Study outcomes and limitations: Females made up more of the donors, who were largely white British, and clonal diversity may have come out too low. Along spike, vaccine-associated CD4 TCRs were found throughout, with dominance at 160-218 and 743-854.

V and J are TRBV5-1 and TRBJ1-2, with TRBD1 matching 10 bases. This TCR derives from an adult who received the AZD1222 COVID-19 vaccine. The starting material was peripheral blood, obtained 28 days after the second AZD1222 dose. This CDR3 is CASSLVDRGNYGYTF. CDR3 DNA: TGCGCCAGCAGCTTGGTGGACAGGGGGAACTATGGCTACACCTTC.